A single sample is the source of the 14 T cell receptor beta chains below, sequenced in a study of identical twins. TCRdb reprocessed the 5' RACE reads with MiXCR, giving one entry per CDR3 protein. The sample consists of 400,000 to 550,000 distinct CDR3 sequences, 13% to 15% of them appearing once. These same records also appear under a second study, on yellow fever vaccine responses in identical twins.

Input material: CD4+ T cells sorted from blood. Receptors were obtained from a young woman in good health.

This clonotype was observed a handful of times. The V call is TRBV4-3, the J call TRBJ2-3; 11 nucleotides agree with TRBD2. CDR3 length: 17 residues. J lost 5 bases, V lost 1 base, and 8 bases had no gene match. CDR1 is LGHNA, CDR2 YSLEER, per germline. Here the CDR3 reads CASSQGGTSGFRDTQYF. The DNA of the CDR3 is TGCGCCAGCAGCCAAGGAGGGACTAGCGGCTTCCGAGATACGCAGTATTTT.

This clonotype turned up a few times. The CDR3 spells CASSQAGTHNVYEQYF. The DNA of the CDR3 is TGCGCCAGCAGCCAAGCCGGGACTCACAATGTTTACGAGCAGTACTTC. The genes are TRBV4-1 and TRBJ2-7; possibly TRBD2 for D (6 bases). CDR1 MGHRA and CDR2 YSYEKL come from the germline V gene. V shed 1 base and J shed 4 bases, with 17 bases lying between them. The CDR3 runs 16 residues.

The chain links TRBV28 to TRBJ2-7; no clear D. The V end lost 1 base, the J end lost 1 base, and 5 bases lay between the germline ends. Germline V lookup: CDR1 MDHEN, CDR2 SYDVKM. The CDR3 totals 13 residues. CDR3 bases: TGTGCCAGCAGTTTATTCAGTTCCTACGAGCAGTACTTC. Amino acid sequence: CASSLFSSYEQYF.

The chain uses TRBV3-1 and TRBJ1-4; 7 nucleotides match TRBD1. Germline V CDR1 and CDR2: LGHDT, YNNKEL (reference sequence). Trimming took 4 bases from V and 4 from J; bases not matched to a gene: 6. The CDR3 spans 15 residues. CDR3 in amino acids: CASSPWDSRNEKLFF. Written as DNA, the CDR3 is TGTGCCAGCAGCCCTTGGGACAGCCGTAATGAAAAACTGTTTTTT. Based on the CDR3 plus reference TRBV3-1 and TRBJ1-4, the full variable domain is DTAVSQTPKYLVTQMGNDKSIKCEQNLGHDTMYWYKQDSKKFLKIMFSYNNKELIINETVPNRFSPKSPDKAHLNLHINSLELGDSAVYFCASSPWDSRNEKLFFGSGTQLSVL.

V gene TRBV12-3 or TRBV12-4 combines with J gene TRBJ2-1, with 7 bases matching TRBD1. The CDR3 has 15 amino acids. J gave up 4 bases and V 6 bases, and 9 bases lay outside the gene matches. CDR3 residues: CASRQTGPLYNEQFF. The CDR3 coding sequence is TGTGCCAGCAGGCAGACAGGGCCCCTATACAATGAGCAGTTCTTC.

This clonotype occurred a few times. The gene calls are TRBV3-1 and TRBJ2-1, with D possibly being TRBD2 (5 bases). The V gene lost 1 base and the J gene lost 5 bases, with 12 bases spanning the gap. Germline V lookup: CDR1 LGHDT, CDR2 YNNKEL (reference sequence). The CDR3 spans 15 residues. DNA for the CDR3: TGTGCCAGCAGCCAAGTTACTAGAATCAACAATGAGCAGTTCTTC. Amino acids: CASSQVTRINNEQFF.

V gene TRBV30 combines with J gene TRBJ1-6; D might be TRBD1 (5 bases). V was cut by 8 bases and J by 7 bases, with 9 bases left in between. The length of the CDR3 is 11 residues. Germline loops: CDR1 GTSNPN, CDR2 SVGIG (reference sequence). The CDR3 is CAARENSPLHF. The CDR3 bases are TGTGCCGCCAGGGAGAATTCACCCCTCCACTTT.

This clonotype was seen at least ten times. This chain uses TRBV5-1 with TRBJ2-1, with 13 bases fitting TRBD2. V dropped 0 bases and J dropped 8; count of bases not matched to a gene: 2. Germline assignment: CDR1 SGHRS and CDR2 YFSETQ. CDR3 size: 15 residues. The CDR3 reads CASSLATSGRDEQFF. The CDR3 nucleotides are TGCGCCAGCAGCTTGGCTACTAGCGGGAGGGATGAGCAGTTCTTC.

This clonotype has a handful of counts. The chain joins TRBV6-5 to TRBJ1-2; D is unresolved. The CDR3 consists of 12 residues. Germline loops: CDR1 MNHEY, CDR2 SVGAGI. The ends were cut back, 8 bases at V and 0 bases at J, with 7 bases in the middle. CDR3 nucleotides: TGTGCCAGCTTTCGAGCTAACTATGGCTACACCTTC. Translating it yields CASFRANYGYTF.

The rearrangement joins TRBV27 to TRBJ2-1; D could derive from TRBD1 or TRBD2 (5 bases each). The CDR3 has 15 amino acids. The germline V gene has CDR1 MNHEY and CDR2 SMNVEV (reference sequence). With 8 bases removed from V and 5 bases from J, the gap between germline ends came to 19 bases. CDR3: CASQPPGTQNNEQFF. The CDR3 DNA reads TGTGCCAGCCAGCCCCCGGGGACCCAGAACAATGAGCAGTTCTTC.

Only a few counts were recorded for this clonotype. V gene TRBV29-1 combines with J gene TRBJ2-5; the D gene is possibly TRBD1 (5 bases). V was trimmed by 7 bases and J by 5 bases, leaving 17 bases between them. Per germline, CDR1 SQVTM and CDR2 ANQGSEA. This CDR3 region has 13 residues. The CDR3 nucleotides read TGCAGCGGCCAACCGACAGTGACGGAGACCCAGTACTTC. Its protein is CSGQPTVTETQYF.

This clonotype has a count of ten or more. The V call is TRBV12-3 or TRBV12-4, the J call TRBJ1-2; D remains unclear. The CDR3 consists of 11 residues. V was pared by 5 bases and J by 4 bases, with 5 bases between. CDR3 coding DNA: TGTGCCAGCAGTAATGGCTATGGCTACACCTTC. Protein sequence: CASSNGYGYTF.

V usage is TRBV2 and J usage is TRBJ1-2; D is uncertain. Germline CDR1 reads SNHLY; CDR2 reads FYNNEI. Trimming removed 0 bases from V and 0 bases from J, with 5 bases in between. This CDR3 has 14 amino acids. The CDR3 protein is CASSEANTNYGYTF. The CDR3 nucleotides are TGTGCCAGCAGTGAAGCCAACACTAACTATGGCTACACCTTC. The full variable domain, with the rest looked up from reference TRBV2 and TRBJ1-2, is EPEVTQTPSHQVTQMGQEVILRCVPISNHLYFYWYRQILGQKVEFLVSFYNNEISEKSEIFDDQFSVERPDGSNFTLKIRSTKLEDSAMYFCASSEANTNYGYTFGSGTRLTVV.

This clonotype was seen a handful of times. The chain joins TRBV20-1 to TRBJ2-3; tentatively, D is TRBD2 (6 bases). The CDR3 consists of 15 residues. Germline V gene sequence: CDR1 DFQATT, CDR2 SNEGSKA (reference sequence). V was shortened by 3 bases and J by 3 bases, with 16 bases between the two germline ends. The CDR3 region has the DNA TGCAGTGCTAGGGTTTCCGGGAGAACGACAGATACGCAGTATTTT. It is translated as CSARVSGRTTDTQYF.